These T cell receptor beta chains were read from a single sample in a study of PD-L1 blockade in urothelial cancer. The protocol was immunoSEQ multiplex PCR, while the TCRdb copy is restricted to in-frame clones and leaves out a portion. The data show about 70,000 clones, 80% to 90% seen once. The sample in question was PBMCs, obtained around atezolizumab (anti-PD-L1) treatment. Receptors were obtained from a man between 65 and 79 years old with urothelial cancer. Both conserved end residues are part of each CDR3. The D gene is left open where the match is weak. Size values are once, few and many counts, or a class for expanded clones, and some rows have none.

V	D	J	size	DNA	CDR3
TRBV27	.	TRBJ2-7	.	TGTCCGAGACGACTTGTCTTAACCAACGAGCAGTACTTC	CPRRLVLTNEQYF
TRBV5-8	.	TRBJ1-1	.	TGTGCCAGCAGCTTGGAGGGGAGGAGGGGTCTGACTGAAGCTTTCTTT	CASSLEGRRGLTEAFF
TRBV11-2	.	TRBJ2-2	.	TGTGCCAGCAGCCCGAGAGTATTTGGCGGGGAGCTGTTTTTT	CASSPRVFGGELFF
TRBV6-6	.	TRBJ2-7	.	TGTGCCAGCAGTTCTTCCGGGACAAGGGGACCCTACGAGCAGTACTTC	CASSSSGTRGPYEQYF
TRBV30	.	TRBJ2-3	.	TGTGCCTGGAGCGGATTGGGCAGGGGTCGGGCAGATACGCAGTATTTT	CAWSGLGRGRADTQYF
TRBV27	.	TRBJ1-2	few	TGTGCCAGCAGTTTATCCTGGCAGGACTATGGCTACACCTTC	CASSLSWQDYGYTF
TRBV4-2	TRBD2	TRBJ2-1	.	TGTGCCAGCAGCCAACGTAAGGGGACTAGCGGGAGGCAATACAATGAGCAGTTCTTC	CASSQRKGTSGRQYNEQFF
TRBV29-1	.	TRBJ2-6	.	TGCAGCGCCACTTCTGGGGCCAACGTCCTGACTTTC	CSATSGANVLTF
TRBV27	TRBD1	TRBJ1-2	.	TGTGCCAGCAGTAGGGACAGGGCCGATGGCTACACCTTC	CASSRDRADGYTF
TRBV14	TRBD1	TRBJ1-4	.	TGTGCCAGCAGCGGGAAGACAGGGGGGTTCCTTGCAACTAATGAAAAACTGTTTTTT	CASSGKTGGFLATNEKLFF
TRBV6-6	TRBD2	TRBJ2-1	.	TGTGCCGCCCGCGCCGGGAGGGGGGGGAATGAGCAGTTCTTC	CAARAGRGGNEQFF
TRBV6-6	TRBD1	TRBJ1-2	.	TGTGCCAGCAGTGCTCAGGGGGCGGAGGGCTACACCTTC	CASSAQGAEGYTF
TRBV2	TRBD2	TRBJ2-2	.	TGTGCCAGCAGCCTGACTAGCGGGATAGGGTTTTTCGGGGAGCTGTTTTTT	CASSLTSGIGFFGELFF
TRBV30	TRBD2	TRBJ2-6	once	TGTGCCTGGAGTCCCACGGGGGGACTGAACTCTGGGGCCAACGTCCTGACTTTC	CAWSPTGGLNSGANVLTF
TRBV28	TRBD1	TRBJ1-2	.	TGTGCCAGCAGTTTCCCCAGGGGGGCCCATGGCTACACCTTC	CASSFPRGAHGYTF
TRBV27	.	TRBJ2-5	once	TGTGCCAGCGCGAAGGGGGGGGCGCAGGAGACCCAGTACTTC	CASAKGGAQETQYF
TRBV5-1	TRBD1	TRBJ2-7	.	TGCGCCAGCAGCTTGGGACAGGGAAACGAGCAGTACTTC	CASSLGQGNEQYF
TRBV11-2	TRBD2	TRBJ2-1	.	TGTGCCAGCAGGACAATTTCGAGCGGGATTAGGAATGAGCAGTTCTTC	CASRTISSGIRNEQFF
TRBV5-1	TRBD1	TRBJ2-7	.	TGCGCCAGCAGCTTGTGGGACAGCTCCTACGAGCAGTACTTC	CASSLWDSSYEQYF
TRBV19	.	TRBJ2-5	few	TGTGCCAGTGGGTGGCTAGGCCAAGAGACCCAGTACTTC	CASGWLGQETQYF
TRBV6-5	.	TRBJ1-3	.	TGTGCCAGCAGTTTAGGGGTTAGTGGAAACACCATATATTTT	CASSLGVSGNTIYF
TRBV2	.	TRBJ2-2	.	TGTGCCAGCACCGGGGAGAACACCGGGGAGCTGTTTTTT	CASTGENTGELFF
TRBV10-3	.	TRBJ2-7	.	TGTGCCAGACAGGTTCTGGGGGAGCAGTACTTC	CARQVLGEQYF
TRBV7-9	TRBD2	TRBJ2-1	once	TGTGCCAGCAGCCCCCCTATGAGCGGGAGGGCCTTCGGAGAGCAGTTCTTC	CASSPPMSGRAFGEQFF
TRBV13	TRBD2	TRBJ2-1	.	TGTGCCAGCAGCTCTAGCGGAAGCTCCTACAATGAGCAGTTCTTC	CASSSSGSSYNEQFF
TRBV6-1	TRBD1	TRBJ1-4	.	TGTGCCAGCAGAATCGGGACAGGAGGTGAAAAACTGTTTTTT	CASRIGTGGEKLFF
TRBV5-1	.	TRBJ1-1	.	TGCGCCAGCAGCTTAGGACAGATGAACACTGAAGCTTTCTTT	CASSLGQMNTEAFF
TRBV4-1	.	TRBJ2-6	.	TGCGCCAGCAGCCCTCAATTCAGCTCTGGGGCCAACGTCCTGACTTTC	CASSPQFSSGANVLTF
TRBV28	.	TRBJ2-5	.	TGTGCCAGCATCTCACACCCGCGGGGCTCGGTGCGGGAGACCCAGTACTTC	CASISHPRGSVRETQYF
TRBV9	.	TRBJ2-1	.	TGTGCCAGCAGCGTAGGTCTAAATGAGCAGTTCTTC	CASSVGLNEQFF
TRBV30	TRBD2	TRBJ2-3	once	TGTGCCTGGAGTATTTGGGAGGGCCCTAGCACAGATACGCAGTATTTT	CAWSIWEGPSTDTQYF
TRBV28	TRBD2	TRBJ2-7	once	TGTGCCAGCAGTACTCCGGGACTAGCGTCCTACGAGCAGTACTTC	CASSTPGLASYEQYF
TRBV18	TRBD1	TRBJ2-5	.	TGTGCCAGCTCACCGGGACAGAAGCAAGAGACCCAGTACTTC	CASSPGQKQETQYF
TRBV4-1	.	TRBJ2-1	.	TGCGCCAGCAGCCAAGGGGAGCCTGTTCTCGGTGAGCAGTTCTTC	CASSQGEPVLGEQFF
TRBV5-8	TRBD2	TRBJ2-7	few	TGTGCCAGCAGCTTGTCAGCGGGAGCGAGGGAGCAGTACTTC	CASSLSAGAREQYF
TRBV9	TRBD1	TRBJ1-1	.	TGTGCCAGCAGCGCGGGACAGGTGAACACTGAAGCTTTCTTT	CASSAGQVNTEAFF
TRBV5-1	TRBD2	TRBJ2-1	.	TGCGCCAGCAGCTCCACTAGCGGGTCCTACAATGAGCAGTTCTTC	CASSSTSGSYNEQFF
TRBV11-2	.	TRBJ2-7	.	TGTGCCAGCAGACTCCCTTCATTCGCAGAACTAGCCTACGAGCAGTACTTC	CASRLPSFAELAYEQYF
TRBV19	.	TRBJ2-2	.	TGTGCCAGTAGTAAAGAGGGGCCGTCGGCGGAGCTGTTTTTT	CASSKEGPSAELFF
TRBV4-2	TRBD2	TRBJ2-2	.	TGTGCCAGCAGCCAAGGCGTCAGGCTAGCGGGGAACACCGGGGAGCTGTTTTTT	CASSQGVRLAGNTGELFF
TRBV5-1	.	TRBJ2-3	.	TGCGCCAGCAGCTTGGTCAGCGGCACAGATACGCAGTATTTT	CASSLVSGTDTQYF
TRBV6-5	TRBD1	TRBJ1-2	few	TGTGCCAGCAGTTACCGACAGGGGGGATATGGCTACACCTTC	CASSYRQGGYGYTF
TRBV9	TRBD1	TRBJ2-2	.	TGTGCCAGCAGCCCCTCGGGGACAGGGGTCACCGGGGAGCTGTTTTTT	CASSPSGTGVTGELFF
TRBV18	.	TRBJ2-4	.	TGTGCCAGCTCACCACCGGGACACAAAAACATTCAGTACTTC	CASSPPGHKNIQYF
TRBV4-2	.	TRBJ2-3	.	TGTGCCAGCAGCCAAAATATCAGGTCGGATACGCAGTATTTT	CASSQNIRSDTQYF
TRBV5-4	TRBD2	TRBJ2-1	.	TGTGCCAGCAGCTTTAGCGGGGATTACAATGAGCAGTTCTTC	CASSFSGDYNEQFF
TRBV28	.	TRBJ1-4	.	TGTGCCAGCAGTACAGGACGGCAAAATGAAAAACTGTTTTTT	CASSTGRQNEKLFF
TRBV29-1	.	TRBJ2-7	few	TGCAGCGTTGAACTGAGATACGAGCAGTACTTC	CSVELRYEQYF
TRBV18	.	TRBJ2-5	.	TGTGCCAGCTCACCACAAGCCTCCGGGGAGACCCAGTACTTC	CASSPQASGETQYF
TRBV9	.	TRBJ2-3	.	TGTGCCAGCAGCTTAACTTCCCATCGCACAGATACGCAGTATTTT	CASSLTSHRTDTQYF
TRBV4-2	TRBD2	TRBJ2-1	.	TGTGCCAGCAGCCAAGATTGGGGCACTAGCGGTTCCAATGAGCAGTTCTTC	CASSQDWGTSGSNEQFF
TRBV2	TRBD1	TRBJ1-5	.	TGTGCCAGCAGTGGGGACAGGGAACGCAATCAGCCCCAGCATTTT	CASSGDRERNQPQHF
TRBV18	TRBD2	TRBJ2-5	few	TGTGCCAGCTCACCATCGACTAGCAGAGAGACCCAGTACTTC	CASSPSTSRETQYF
TRBV11-2	.	TRBJ2-1	.	TGTGCCAGCAGCGTCACAGGGATTCCGGGCAATGAGCAGTTCTTC	CASSVTGIPGNEQFF
TRBV5-1	.	TRBJ1-4	once	TGCGCCAGCAGCTTGGGAAGGGGAAACGAAAAACTGTTTTTT	CASSLGRGNEKLFF
TRBV11-3	.	TRBJ2-2	once	TGTGCCAGCAGCTTAGGGGCGACCGGGGAGCTGTTTTTT	CASSLGATGELFF
TRBV5-1	TRBD1	TRBJ2-7	.	TGCGCCAGCTCCGGGACAGGGTACAGCTACGAGCAGTACTTC	CASSGTGYSYEQYF